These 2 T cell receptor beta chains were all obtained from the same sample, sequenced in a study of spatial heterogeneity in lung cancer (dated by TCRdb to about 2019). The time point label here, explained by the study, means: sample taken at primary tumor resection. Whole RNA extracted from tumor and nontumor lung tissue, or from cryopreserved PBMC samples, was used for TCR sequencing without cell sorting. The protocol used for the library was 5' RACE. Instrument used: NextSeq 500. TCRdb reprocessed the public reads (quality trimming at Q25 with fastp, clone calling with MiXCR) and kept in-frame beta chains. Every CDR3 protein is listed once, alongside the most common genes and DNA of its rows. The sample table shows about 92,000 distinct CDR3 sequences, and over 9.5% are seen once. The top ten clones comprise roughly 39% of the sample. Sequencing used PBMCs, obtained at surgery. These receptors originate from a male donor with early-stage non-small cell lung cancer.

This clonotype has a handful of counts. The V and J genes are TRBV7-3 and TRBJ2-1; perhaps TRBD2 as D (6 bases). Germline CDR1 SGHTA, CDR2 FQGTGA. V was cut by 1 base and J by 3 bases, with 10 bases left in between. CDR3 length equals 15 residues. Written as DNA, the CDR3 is TGTGCCAGCAGCTTAAGTCGGGGGATCTACAATGAGCAGTTCTTC. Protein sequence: CASSLSRGIYNEQFF.

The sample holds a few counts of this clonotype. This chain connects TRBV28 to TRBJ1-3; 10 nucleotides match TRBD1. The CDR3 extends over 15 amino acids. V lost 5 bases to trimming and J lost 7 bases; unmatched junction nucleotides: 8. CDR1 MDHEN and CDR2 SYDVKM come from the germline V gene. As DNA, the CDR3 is TGTGCCAGCAGTCCGGGGGGACAGGGGAGCAACACCATATATTTT. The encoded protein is CASSPGGQGSNTIYF.